The 27 T cell receptor beta chains presented below share a single source sample, sequenced in a study of T cell responses to AZD1222 COVID-19 vaccine. The protocol was immunoSEQ multiplex PCR, while the TCRdb copy is restricted to in-frame clones and leaves out a portion. The sample holds about 90,000 clones, 88% seen once. The sample consisted of peripheral blood, taken on day 0 of MenACWY control vaccination. The receptor set was obtained from an adult in good health.

V and J are TRBV7-2 and TRBJ1-2; tentatively, D is TRBD1 (6 bases). Trimming removed 5 bases at V and 4 bases at J, with 17 bases between. Germline values: CDR1 SGHTA, CDR2 FQGNSA. The CDR3 extends over 15 amino acids. The CDR3 loop reads CASSLSPGVGYGYTF. As DNA, the CDR3 is TGTGCCAGCAGCCTGAGTCCAGGGGTGGGCTATGGCTACACCTTC.

The CDR3 DNA reads as TGCGCCAGCAGCGGGGGACACGCAACTAATGAAAAACTGTTTTTT. Its protein product is CASSGGHATNEKLFF. The chain employs TRBV5-1 and TRBJ1-4; perhaps TRBD1 as D (6 bases). Trimming took 4 bases from V and 0 from J, leaving 10 bases between them. CDR3 size: 15 residues. CDR1 and CDR2 from the germline V gene are SGHRS and YFSETQ.

The rearrangement links TRBV27 to TRBJ1-4; weak D call: TRBD1 (6 bases). The CDR3 has 16 amino acids. The germline CDR1 and CDR2 sequences are MNHEY and SMNVEV (reference sequence). Trimming stripped 4 bases from V and 3 bases from J, with 15 bases between. CDR3 DNA sequence: TGTGCCAGCAGTTCGCGTACAGGGAGGGCTAATGAAAAACTGTTTTTT. It translates to CASSSRTGRANEKLFF. The full variable domain, in which reference TRBV27 and TRBJ1-4 provide the parts outside the CDR3, is EAQVTQNPRYLITVTGKKLTVTCSQNMNHEYMSWYRQDPGLGLRQIYYSMNVEVTDKGDVPEGYKVSRKEKRNFPLILESPSPNQTSLYFCASSSRTGRANEKLFFGSGTQLSVL.

The chain uses TRBV6-5 and TRBJ2-5; D is perhaps TRBD1 (6 bases). The CDR3 spans 13 residues. Trimming took 8 bases from V and 0 from J, leaving 10 bases between them. From germline, CDR1 is MNHEY and CDR2 SVGAGI. The CDR3 sequence: CASSDSHQETQYF. The CDR3 DNA sequence: TGTGCCAGCTCGGACAGCCACCAAGAGACCCAGTACTTC.

This clone has only one observation. This chain joins TRBV27 and TRBJ1-1; maybe TRBD1 (6 bases). The CDR3 length is 15 residues. Trimming took off 1 base at V and 3 bases at J, with 12 bases between the two ends. CDR1 is MNHEY and CDR2 is SMNVEV in the germline V gene (reference sequence). CDR3 sequence (DNA): TGTGCCAGCAGTTTATATTGGGGGCAGGACACTGAAGCTTTCTTT. Translating it yields CASSLYWGQDTEAFF.

The chain carries TRBV5-1 and TRBJ2-7, with D tentatively TRBD1 or TRBD2 (5 bases each). Between the trimmed V and J ends, which lost 7 bases and 6 bases, there was a span of 17 bases. CDR3 length: 13 amino acids. Per germline, CDR1 SGHRS and CDR2 YFSETQ. In DNA, the CDR3 is TGCGCCAGCGGCGAAAGACCAGGGAGCGAGCAGTACTTC. It translates to CASGERPGSEQYF.

This rearrangement joins TRBV7-2 to TRBJ1-4; 7 bases are shared with TRBD1. This CDR3 is 17 amino acids long. CDR1 and CDR2 (germline): SGHTA, FQGNSA. V dropped 4 bases and J dropped 4; count of bases not matched to a gene: 12. The CDR3 sequence is CASSSMKTGTVNEKLFF. CDR3 sequence (DNA): TGTGCCAGCAGCTCCATGAAGACCGGGACAGTTAATGAAAAACTGTTTTTT.

The chain recombines TRBV15 with TRBJ1-4; D possibly corresponds to TRBD1 (6 bases). Germline assignment: CDR1 LNHNV and CDR2 YYDKDF (reference sequence). Trimming stripped 0 bases from V and 1 base from J, with 9 bases between. This CDR3 comprises 16 residues. In DNA form, the CDR3 reads TGTGCCACCAGCAGAGATAGGGACATAACTAATGAAAAACTGTTTTTT. It specifies CATSRDRDITNEKLFF.

This rearrangement joins TRBV6-5 to TRBJ2-7, with a possible D match to TRBD2 (6 bases). In germline, CDR1 is MNHEY, CDR2 SVGAGI. The length of the CDR3 is 15 residues. Trimming shortened V by 2 bases and J by 5 bases, and 16 bases separated the two germline ends. CDR3 sequence: CASSYGSYGRNEQYF. The CDR3 DNA reads TGTGCCAGCAGTTACGGTTCTTACGGGAGAAACGAGCAGTACTTC.

The genes are TRBV7-9 and TRBJ2-1; D remains unclear. The CDR3 runs to 15 residues. The V and J ends lost 0 bases and 2 bases respectively, with 8 bases between them. Germline V gene data show CDR1 as SEHNR and CDR2 as FQNEAQ (reference sequence). The CDR3 region has the DNA TGTGCCAGCAGCTTAGCGCCAGCTACCTACAATGAGCAGTTCTTC. Its protein is CASSLAPATYNEQFF. The full variable domain, completed using reference TRBV7-9 and TRBJ2-1, is DTGVSQNPRHKITKRGQNVTFRCDPISEHNRLYWYRQTLGQGPEFLTYFQNEAQLEKSRLLSDRFSAERPKGSFSTLEIQRTEQGDSAMYLCASSLAPATYNEQFFGPGTRLTVL.

The chain links TRBV2 to TRBJ1-1; TRBD1 might be the D (5 bases). The V gene's germline CDR1 is SNHLY and CDR2 FYNNEI. The CDR3 length is 13 residues. V was shortened by 6 bases and J by 1 base, with 9 bases between the two germline ends. CDR3 DNA sequence: TGTGCCAGCAGGAGGGGACCGAACACTGAAGCTTTCTTT. It specifies CASRRGPNTEAFF.

The genes are TRBV24-1 and TRBJ2-2; D call uncertain. The CDR3 is 13 amino acids. Deletions cut 9 bases from V and 0 bases from J, with 7 bases between. The germline gives CDR1 KGHDR, CDR2 SFDVKD. This CDR3 reads CATGYANTGELFF. DNA for the CDR3: TGTGCCACCGGGTACGCGAACACCGGGGAGCTGTTTTTT.

This clone is deemed medium-sized. This chain joins TRBV27 and TRBJ2-7; perhaps TRBD2 as D (6 bases). The CDR3 sequence is 14 residues long. Germline values: CDR1 MNHEY, CDR2 SMNVEV (reference sequence). Trimming stripped 2 bases from V and 1 base from J, with 9 bases between. CDR3 sequence reads: CASSLGAGSYEQYF. The DNA of the CDR3 is TGTGCCAGCAGTTTAGGTGCGGGGTCCTACGAGCAGTACTTC.

The chain combines TRBV3-1 (or the pseudogene TRBV3-2) with TRBJ1-1; D is ambiguous. Per the germline V gene, CDR1 is LGHDT and CDR2 is YNNKEL (reference sequence). The CDR3 sequence is 13 residues long. V gave up 4 bases and J gave up 11 bases, with 17 bases separating them. The CDR3 DNA sequence: TGTGCCAGCAGCCCCGACGGTGGTGCGAGGGCTTTCTTT. It translates to CASSPDGGARAFF.

The chain links TRBV15 to TRBJ1-6; weak D call: TRBD1 (5 bases). Germline V gene sequence: CDR1 LNHNV, CDR2 YYDKDF (reference sequence). The CDR3 covers 14 residues. The V end was cut by 3 bases, the J end by 8 bases, with 11 bases between. CDR3 coding DNA: TGTGCCACCAGCAGGGGGGTGGAGTATTCACCCCTCCACTTT. Residues: CATSRGVEYSPLHF.

V usage is TRBV9 and J usage is TRBJ2-7; 7 nucleotides match TRBD1. CDR3 length: 13 residues. Germline CDR1 reads SGDLS; CDR2 reads YYNGEE. V shed 5 bases, J shed 2 bases, and the junction held 4 bases outside the gene matches. CDR3 in amino acids: CASSSDRPYEQYF. The CDR3 region has the DNA TGTGCCAGCAGTTCGGACAGGCCCTACGAGCAGTACTTC.

The V call is TRBV6-5, the J call TRBJ1-2; D is uncertain. V shed 1 base and J shed 5 bases, with 14 bases lying between them. Germline values: CDR1 MNHEY, CDR2 SVGAGI. CDR3 size: 15 residues. The CDR3 protein is CASSYFQTSEYGYTF. CDR3 DNA sequence: TGTGCCAGCAGTTACTTCCAGACGTCGGAGTATGGCTACACCTTC.

The chain carries TRBV18 and TRBJ2-1; 12 bases are a match to TRBD1. The CDR3 contains 15 residues. Per the germline V gene, CDR1 is KGHSH and CDR2 is LQKENI. V gave up 6 bases and J gave up 8 bases; unmatched junction bases: 8. CDR3 nucleotide sequence: TGTGCCAGCTCCTCTTTTGGGACAGGGGGCCATGAGCAGTTCTTC. This codes for CASSSFGTGGHEQFF.

This chain joins TRBV4-1 and TRBJ1-5; D remains ambiguous. V shed 0 bases and J shed 6 bases, with 9 bases lying between them. In germline, CDR1 is MGHRA, CDR2 YSYEKL. The CDR3 loop spans 14 amino acids. For the CDR3, the DNA is TGCGCCAGCAGCCAAGAGAGGGAGGGTCAGCCCCAGCATTTT. This sequence encodes CASSQEREGQPQHF.

This chain joins TRBV6-2 or TRBV6-3 and TRBJ2-3; perhaps TRBD2 as D (6 bases). The CDR3 is 13 residues long. The germline CDR1 and CDR2 sequences are MNHEY and SVGEGT. The germline V and J ends were trimmed by 4 bases and 5 bases, with 10 bases remaining between them. The CDR3 spells CASSLRGIDTQYF. In nucleotides, the CDR3 is TGTGCCAGCAGTTTGCGGGGCATAGATACGCAGTATTTT.

This chain connects TRBV4-3 to TRBJ1-2; no reliable D call. Trimming shortened V by 0 bases and J by 2 bases, and 7 bases separated the two germline ends. The CDR3 covers 14 residues. CDR1 LGHNA and CDR2 YSLEER come from the germline V gene. The CDR3 DNA follows: TGCGCCAGCAGCCAAGATCGCGGGAACTATGGCTACACCTTC. It yields the protein CASSQDRGNYGYTF.

J is TRBJ2-1 and V is TRBV19; 12 nucleotides match TRBD2. Germline V gene lookup returns CDR1 LNHDA and CDR2 SQIVND (reference sequence). V shed 6 bases, J shed 6 bases, and the junction held 6 bases outside the gene matches. The CDR3 consists of 15 residues. This CDR3 reads CASRLLAGGSNEQFF. Here the CDR3 DNA reads TGTGCCAGTAGGCTACTAGCGGGGGGCTCCAATGAGCAGTTCTTC. Combining the CDR3 with reference TRBV19 and TRBJ2-1 gives the whole variable domain DGGITQSPKYLFRKEGQNVTLSCEQNLNHDAMYWYRQDPGQGLRLIYYSQIVNDFQKGDIAEGYSVSREKKESFPLTVTSAQKNPTAFYLCASRLLAGGSNEQFFGPGTRLTVL.

The genes are TRBV19 and TRBJ1-1, with 8 bases identical to TRBD1. The CDR3 totals 15 residues. Germline V gives CDR1 LNHDA, CDR2 SQIVND (reference sequence). Germline trimming cut 5 bases from V and 2 bases from J; bases unmatched to any gene: 7. The CDR3 here is CASSARTGTNTEAFF. The DNA of the CDR3 is TGTGCCAGTAGTGCTCGGACAGGGACAAACACTGAAGCTTTCTTT.

The chain uses TRBV11-3 and TRBJ2-7; D ambiguous. Germline V CDR1 and CDR2: SGHNT, YENEEA. V lost 0 bases and J lost 0, with 6 bases in between. The CDR3 has 14 residues. The CDR3 reads CASSLDGSSYEQYF. The CDR3 nucleotides read TGTGCCAGCAGCTTAGACGGCAGCTCCTACGAGCAGTACTTC.

The rearrangement uses TRBV19 and TRBJ1-1; no definite D call. This CDR3 region has 13 residues. V was pared by 3 bases and J by 0 bases, with 5 bases between. Germline lookup yields CDR1 LNHDA and CDR2 SQIVND (reference sequence). CDR3 coding DNA: TGTGCCAGTAGTATCCGCATGAACACTGAAGCTTTCTTT. Translation: CASSIRMNTEAFF.

This clone was seen a few times. CDR3 nucleotide sequence: TGTGCCAGCAGCCTTCAGGGGGACCCTTCCTACGAGCAGTACTTC. This translates into CASSLQGDPSYEQYF. The chain is built from TRBV9 and TRBJ2-7; 7 bases align to TRBD1. V was pared by 4 bases and J by 1 base, with 8 bases of the junction left unmatched. In germline, CDR1 is SGDLS, CDR2 YYNGEE. There are 15 residues in the CDR3.

This clone has only one observation. V is TRBV18 and J is TRBJ1-2, with 8 bases identical to TRBD1. J lost 4 bases, V lost 2 bases, and 6 bases had no gene match. Germline-derived CDR1 and CDR2 are KGHSH and LQKENI. There are 15 residues in the CDR3. The CDR3 DNA sequence: TGTGCCAGCTCACCATCGGGACAGGAGTTCTATGGCTACACCTTC. Its protein is CASSPSGQEFYGYTF. The variable domain in full, completed from reference TRBV18 and TRBJ1-2, reads NAGVMQNPRHLVRRRGQEARLRCSPMKGHSHVYWYRQLPEEGLKFMVYLQKENIIDESGMPKERFSAEFPKEGPSILRIQQVVRGDSAAYFCASSPSGQEFYGYTFGSGTRLTVV.